This TCR beta chain is drawn from a study of graft-versus-host responses after intestinal transplantation. General observations from the study: Recipient bone marrow held GvH clones, some seen earlier in ileum or blood.

A remark on this clone: As yet, its antigen is unknown.

The CDR3 covers 18 residues. Trimming removed 3 bases from V and 0 bases from J, with 16 bases in between. Germline-derived CDR1 and CDR2 are SGDLS and YYNGEE. The data were produced by immunoSEQ multiplex PCR, yet TCRdb's version contains in-frame clones alone and is incomplete. The table lists 62,000 or so clones, roughly 90% of them singletons. The material sequenced was PBMCs, taken 26 days after transplant. V gene TRBV9 combines with J gene TRBJ2-6, with D possibly matching TRBD1 (5 bases). The clonotype was recovered from a human patient who received an intestinal transplant, so some T cells may come from the graft donor. CDR3 coding DNA: TGTGCCAGCAGCGGGGGCTTGGGTGGCCTCTCTGGGGCCAACGTCCTGACTTTC. It is translated as CASSGGLGGLSGANVLTF.